These 9 T cell receptor beta chains were all obtained from the same sample, sequenced in a study of CD8+ T cells in alopecia areata. Treatment specified: oral pan-JAK inhibitor, 5-10 mg twice daily. Following RNA extraction, reverse transcription yielded cDNA that acted as the sequencing template. The assay was immunoSEQ multiplex PCR, and TCRdb's table has in-frame clones only and misses some. The sample contains about 200,000 clones, more than 45% of which appear only once. Sequenced material: CD4+ T cells sorted from blood, taken at week 24, from a patient treated with tofacitinib. The receptors come from a human donor with alopecia areata.

The rearrangement uses TRBV4-3 and TRBJ1-3; TRBD1 matches at 7 bases. The V and J ends lost 0 bases and 3 bases, in that order; junction bases with no gene match: 11. Germline-derived CDR1 and CDR2 are LGHNA and YSLEER. The CDR3 length is 18 residues. The CDR3 is CASSQDFGEGAIGNTIYF. CDR3 bases: TGCGCCAGCAGCCAAGATTTCGGGGAGGGGGCTATTGGAAACACCATATATTTT.

CDR3 coding DNA: TGTGCCAGCAGCGGACTACGGGGCGCTTTCTTT. Residues: CASSGLRGAFF. V gene TRBV9 combines with J gene TRBJ1-1, with a tentative D call TRBD1 (5 bases). Per the germline V gene, CDR1 is SGDLS and CDR2 is YYNGEE. V was clipped by 3 bases and J by 11 bases, with 11 bases between them. The CDR3 is made up of 11 amino acids.

Comments on this clone: The same CDR3 is also encoded by other DNA sequences in this sample. The chain is built from TRBV20-1 and TRBJ2-7; D is unresolved. The CDR3 has 11 amino acids. The germline V gene has CDR1 DFQATT and CDR2 SNEGSKA (reference sequence). Trimming took off 1 base at V and 2 bases at J, with 3 bases between the two ends. CDR3 amino acids: CSARGAYEQYF. The CDR3, as DNA: TGCAGTGCTAGAGGGGCCTACGAGCAGTACTTC.

The chain carries TRBV30 and TRBJ2-1; 10 nucleotides align to TRBD1. CDR3 length equals 18 residues. J gave up 1 base and V 1 base, and 10 bases lay outside the gene matches. The germline gives CDR1 GTSNPN, CDR2 SVGIG (reference sequence). CDR3 in DNA: TGTGCCTGGAGTGAACCGGGACAGGGGAGAGAATCCTACAATGAGCAGTTCTTC. It translates to CAWSEPGQGRESYNEQFF.

The CDR3 nucleotides read TGTGCCAGCAGCCTCGGCGGTAGCGGGGGGTCTACGCAGTATTTT. Translation: CASSLGGSGGSTQYF. The chain employs TRBV7-3 and TRBJ2-3, with 10 bases identical to TRBD2. The CDR3 is 15 amino acids. The V gene's germline CDR1 is SGHTA and CDR2 FQGTGA. Trimming cost V 5 bases and J 8 bases; bases outside gene matches: 10.

In this sample, this clone turned up a few times. This chain joins TRBV5-1 and TRBJ1-4; 10 positions match TRBD1. The junction had 6 bases not matched to a gene; V was cut back by 4 bases and J by 6 bases. Per the germline V gene, CDR1 is SGHRS and CDR2 is YFSETQ. This CDR3 is 15 amino acids long. This CDR3 is CASSASGTGDEKLFF. The DNA for the CDR3 is TGCGCCAGCAGCGCGTCCGGGACAGGGGATGAAAAACTGTTTTTT.

This rearrangement joins TRBV7-8 to TRBJ2-1, with TRBD2 identical over 7 bases. The CDR3 spans 15 residues. V was clipped by 1 base and J by 3 bases; unmatched bases: 3. The germline gives CDR1 SGHVS, CDR2 FQNEAQ. As DNA, the CDR3 is TGTGCCAGCAGCTTAGGGTCTAGCGGCTACAATGAGCAGTTCTTC. Protein sequence: CASSLGSSGYNEQFF.

In DNA form, the CDR3 reads TGTGCCAGCAGTCGGAGGTCGCGAGGTGCTTTGGCCGAGTACTTC. Its protein is CASSRRSRGALAEYF. The chain uses TRBV6-5 and TRBJ2-5; TRBD2 might be the D (5 bases). The CDR3 consists of 15 residues. CDR1 and CDR2 (germline): MNHEY, SVGAGI. Trimming left V 5 bases short and J 12 bases short, with 25 bases between.

This chain joins TRBV7-2 and TRBJ1-2; 8 bases line up with TRBD1. Germline CDR1 reads SGHTA; CDR2 reads FQGNSA. V was pared by 3 bases and J by 9 bases, with 6 bases of the junction left unmatched. The CDR3 consists of 13 residues. Here the CDR3 DNA reads TGTGCCAGCAGCTTCCACCGACAGGGGAGCTACACCTTC. It encodes CASSFHRQGSYTF.